These T cell receptor beta chains were read from a single sample in a study of identical twins. Using its own MiXCR run on the 5' RACE reads, TCRdb lists one record per CDR3 protein. Among roughly 1.6 million distinct CDR3 sequences listed, about 32% were seen once. The sample taken for sequencing was cord blood. The source of these receptors is a newborn girl in good health. Both conserved end residues are part of each CDR3. D genes are given only for firm matches. The listing skips clone size in some rows; elsewhere it reads once, few, many or a size class.

v_gene	abundance	d_gene	j_gene	len	CDR3aa	CDR3nt
TRBV15	.	TRBD2	TRBJ2-1	16	CATSILHGGGYNEQFF	TGTGCCACCAGCATACTACACGGGGGGGGATACAATGAGCAGTTCTTC
TRBV7-9	few	TRBD2	TRBJ2-5	15	CASSMGLAGVETQYF	TGTGCCAGCAGCATGGGACTAGCGGGAGTGGAGACCCAGTACTTC
TRBV24-1	.	.	TRBJ1-2	15	CATLRGGAINYGYTF	TGTGCCACCCTTAGAGGGGGGGCGATAAACTATGGCTACACCTTC
TRBV5-1	many	.	TRBJ2-3	14	CASRAGPSTDTQYF	TGCGCCAGCAGGGCTGGACCAAGCACAGATACGCAGTATTTT
TRBV20-1	.	.	TRBJ2-1	14	CSAKRTASYNEQFF	TGCAGTGCCAAGCGGACCGCTTCCTACAATGAGCAGTTCTTC
TRBV3-1	few	.	TRBJ1-1	12	CASSQDHTEAFF	TGTGCCAGCAGCCAAGATCACACTGAAGCTTTCTTT
TRBV27	.	.	TRBJ2-7	15	CASTPGGGSSYEQYF	TGTGCCAGCACTCCCGGAGGAGGAAGCTCCTACGAGCAGTACTTC
TRBV27	few	.	TRBJ1-5	14	CASSLHVSNQPQHF	TGTGCCAGCAGTTTGCATGTTAGCAATCAGCCCCAGCATTTT
TRBV11-2	few	.	TRBJ2-4	16	CASSLYRSRVENIQYF	TGTGCCAGCAGCTTATATAGGTCCAGGGTGGAAAACATTCAGTACTTC
TRBV2	.	TRBD1	TRBJ2-3	15	CASSRDRAHGDTQYF	TGTGCCAGCAGCCGAGACAGGGCACATGGAGATACGCAGTATTTT
TRBV20-1	few	.	TRBJ2-7	13	CSAREPPSYEQYF	TGCAGTGCTAGAGAGCCCCCTTCCTACGAGCAGTACTTC
TRBV20-1	.	.	TRBJ1-2	13	CSARDASQGGYTF	TGCAGTGCGCGGGACGCCAGTCAAGGAGGCTACACCTTC
TRBV20-1	.	TRBD1	TRBJ1-4	13	CSAQQGATEKLFF	TGCAGTGCACAACAGGGGGCAACGGAAAAACTGTTTTTT
TRBV7-2	.	.	TRBJ2-2	15	CASSRTAGAPGELFF	TGTGCCAGCAGCCGAACCGCCGGCGCGCCCGGGGAGCTGTTTTTT
TRBV27	.	.	TRBJ1-5	15	CASSSPDRSNQPQHF	TGTGCCAGCAGTTCCCCCGACAGGTCAAATCAGCCCCAGCATTTT
TRBV20-1	.	.	TRBJ1-2	16	CSASPRDEFIYYGYTF	TGCAGTGCTAGCCCTCGGGACGAGTTTATCTACTATGGCTACACCTTC
TRBV5-5	.	.	TRBJ2-1	17	CASSLVPTSPTANEQFF	TGTGCCAGCAGCCTCGTCCCAACTAGTCCCACTGCTAATGAGCAGTTCTTC
TRBV2	.	.	TRBJ2-3	16	CASSEGPVGVTDMQYF	TGTGCCAGCAGTGAGGGACCAGTTGGAGTCACAGATATGCAGTATTTT
TRBV6-5	few	TRBD1	TRBJ1-2	14	CASSYTGTGYGYTF	TGTGCCAGCAGTTACACCGGGACAGGTTATGGCTACACCTTC
TRBV20-1	few	.	TRBJ2-3	13	CSAQGSLQDTQYF	TGCAGTGCCCAGGGCTCCCTGCAGGATACGCAGTATTTT
TRBV2	few	.	TRBJ2-4	16	CASSEYPAVTKNIQYF	TGTGCCAGCAGTGAATACCCAGCAGTTACCAAAAACATTCAGTACTTC
TRBV20-1	few	.	TRBJ2-3	12	CSAEGVIATQYF	TGCAGTGCAGAGGGGGTGATCGCTACGCAGTATTTT
TRBV6-5	.	.	TRBJ1-2	13	CASRSGLSDGYTF	TGTGCCAGCAGATCGGGGCTCTCGGATGGCTACACCTTC
TRBV4-2	few	TRBD2	TRBJ2-3	17	CASSQAIASGSTDTQYF	TGTGCCAGCAGCCAAGCAATAGCTAGCGGGAGCACAGATACGCAGTATTTT
TRBV7-2	.	.	TRBJ1-2	13	CASRFPGIDGYTF	TGTGCCAGCAGATTTCCAGGGATAGATGGCTACACCTTC
TRBV20-1	.	.	TRBJ1-5	12	CSAILGSQPQHF	TGCAGTGCTATACTCGGCAGCCAGCCCCAGCATTTT
TRBV27	many	.	TRBJ2-7	12	CASRSRFNEQYF	TGTGCCAGCCGTTCCAGGTTCAACGAGCAGTACTTC
TRBV12-3/TRBV12-4	few	.	TRBJ2-1	15	CASSSLTTPYNEQFF	TGTGCCAGCAGTTCCTTGACTACGCCCTACAATGAGCAGTTCTTC
TRBV20-1	.	TRBD1	TRBJ1-2	14	CSARDRRTNYGYTF	TGCAGTGCTAGGGACAGGAGGACTAACTATGGCTACACCTTC
TRBV18	few	TRBD2	TRBJ2-3	16	CASSPLRLADTDTQYF	TGTGCCAGCTCACCATTGAGACTAGCGGACACAGATACGCAGTATTTT
TRBV7-9	few	.	TRBJ2-7	13	CASSLGVLYEQYF	TGTGCCAGCAGCTTAGGCGTTCTCTACGAGCAGTACTTC
TRBV12-3/TRBV12-4	.	.	TRBJ2-7	14	CASSLEGTYNEQYF	TGTGCCAGCAGTTTGGAAGGGACATACAATGAGCAGTACTTC
TRBV12-3/TRBV12-4	.	TRBD2	TRBJ2-7	12	CASSLGLAGQYF	TGTGCCAGCAGTTTAGGACTAGCGGGGCAGTACTTC
TRBV4-2	.	.	TRBJ2-1	16	CASSQGINLGSNEQFF	TGTGCCAGCAGCCAAGGGATTAATTTGGGGTCCAATGAGCAGTTCTTC
TRBV18	.	.	TRBJ1-2	14	CASSLKTAHYGYTF	TGTGCCAGCTCACTCAAGACAGCCCACTATGGCTACACCTTC
TRBV28	.	.	TRBJ1-6	13	CASTARGNSPLHF	TGTGCCAGCACCGCACGGGGTAATTCACCCCTCCACTTT
TRBV12-3/TRBV12-4	.	TRBD1	TRBJ2-7	16	CASSLGDQTGGYEQYF	TGTGCCAGCAGTTTAGGCGACCAGACAGGGGGGTACGAGCAGTACTTC
TRBV5-4	.	.	TRBJ2-2	15	CASSLWTQNTGELFF	TGTGCCAGCAGCTTATGGACCCAGAACACCGGGGAGCTGTTTTTT
TRBV7-2	.	TRBD1	TRBJ2-1	16	CASSLARTGFNNEQFF	TGTGCCAGCAGCTTAGCCCGGACAGGATTCAACAATGAGCAGTTCTTC
TRBV6-1	few	.	TRBJ2-7	15	CASSERWQGRNEQYF	TGTGCCAGCAGTGAACGATGGCAGGGGAGGAACGAGCAGTACTTC
TRBV20-1	few	.	TRBJ1-6	13	CSAVTDYNSPLHF	TGCAGTGCCGTGACAGACTATAATTCACCCCTCCACTTT
TRBV27	.	.	TRBJ2-7	13	CASSPTTGREQYF	TGTGCCAGCAGTCCTACGACAGGGAGGGAGCAGTACTTC
TRBV20-1	.	.	TRBJ2-1	11	CSARHTYEQFF	TGCAGTGCTAGACACACCTACGAGCAGTTCTTC
TRBV7-2	few	.	TRBJ2-7	15	CASSAAPDTSYEQYF	TGTGCCAGCAGCGCAGCCCCAGACACCTCCTACGAGCAGTACTTC